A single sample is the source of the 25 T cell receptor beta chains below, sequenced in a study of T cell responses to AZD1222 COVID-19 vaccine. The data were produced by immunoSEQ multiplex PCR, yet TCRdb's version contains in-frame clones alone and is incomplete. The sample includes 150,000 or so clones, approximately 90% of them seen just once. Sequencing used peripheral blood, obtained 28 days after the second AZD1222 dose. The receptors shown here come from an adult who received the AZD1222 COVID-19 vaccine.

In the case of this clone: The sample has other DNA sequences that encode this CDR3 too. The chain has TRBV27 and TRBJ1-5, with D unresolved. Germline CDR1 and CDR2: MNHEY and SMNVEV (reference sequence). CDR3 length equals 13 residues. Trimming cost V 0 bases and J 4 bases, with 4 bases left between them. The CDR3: CASSLSSNQPQHF. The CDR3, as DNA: TGTGCCAGCAGTTTATCGAGTAATCAGCCCCAGCATTTT.

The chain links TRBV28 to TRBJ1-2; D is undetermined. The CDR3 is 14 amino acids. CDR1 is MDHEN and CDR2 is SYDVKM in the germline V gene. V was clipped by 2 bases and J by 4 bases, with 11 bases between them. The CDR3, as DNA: TGTGCCAGCAGTTTAAATAGTGACATCTATGGCTACACCTTC. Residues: CASSLNSDIYGYTF.

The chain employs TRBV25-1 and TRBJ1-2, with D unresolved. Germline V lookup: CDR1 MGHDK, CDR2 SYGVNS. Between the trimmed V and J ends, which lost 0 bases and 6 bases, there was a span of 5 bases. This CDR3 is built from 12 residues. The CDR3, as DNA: TGTGCCAGCAGTGAATACCCGGATGGCTACACCTTC. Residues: CASSEYPDGYTF.

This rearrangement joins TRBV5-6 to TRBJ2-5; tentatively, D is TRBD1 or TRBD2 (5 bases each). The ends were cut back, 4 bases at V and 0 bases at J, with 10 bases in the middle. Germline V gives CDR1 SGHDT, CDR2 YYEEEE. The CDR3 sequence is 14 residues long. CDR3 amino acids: CASSPLGDQETQYF. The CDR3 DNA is TGTGCCAGCAGCCCCCTGGGGGACCAAGAGACCCAGTACTTC.

The CDR3 loop reads CASSALGQGAHEQYF. Here the CDR3 DNA reads TGTGCCAGCAGTGCTTTGGGACAGGGGGCACACGAGCAGTACTTC. This sequence joins TRBV2 and TRBJ2-7; 12 nucleotides match TRBD1. This CDR3 is built from 15 residues. Germline assignment: CDR1 SNHLY and CDR2 FYNNEI. With V trimmed by 4 bases and J by 5 bases, 6 bases remained unmatched.

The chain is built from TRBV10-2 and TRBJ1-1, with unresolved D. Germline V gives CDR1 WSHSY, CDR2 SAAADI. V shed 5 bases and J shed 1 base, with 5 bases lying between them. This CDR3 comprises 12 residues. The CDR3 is CASSPTNTEAFF. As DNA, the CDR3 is TGCGCCAGCAGTCCGACGAACACTGAAGCTTTCTTT.

The CDR3 region is CASSEKTRQEYSNQPQHF. The CDR3 DNA reads as TGTGCCAGCAGTGAAAAAACAAGACAGGAATATAGCAATCAGCCCCAGCATTTT. The chain couples TRBV6-1 to TRBJ1-5; a possible D gene is TRBD1 (6 bases). The CDR3 is 18 residues long. V was trimmed by 2 bases and J by 0 bases, leaving 17 bases between them. In germline, CDR1 is MNHNS, CDR2 SASEGT.

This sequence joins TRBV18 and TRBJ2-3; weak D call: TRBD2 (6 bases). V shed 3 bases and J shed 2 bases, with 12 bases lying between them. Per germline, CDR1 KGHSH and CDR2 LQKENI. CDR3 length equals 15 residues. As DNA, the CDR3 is TGTGCCAGCTCACCCTTCGGGGGACTCACAGATACGCAGTATTTT. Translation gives CASSPFGGLTDTQYF.

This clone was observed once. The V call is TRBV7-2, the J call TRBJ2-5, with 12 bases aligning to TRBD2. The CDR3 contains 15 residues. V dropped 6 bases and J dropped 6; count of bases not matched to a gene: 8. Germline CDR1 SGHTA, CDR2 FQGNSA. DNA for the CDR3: TGTGCCAGCAGTCCGACTAGCGGGAGCTGGAAGACCCAGTACTTC. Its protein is CASSPTSGSWKTQYF.

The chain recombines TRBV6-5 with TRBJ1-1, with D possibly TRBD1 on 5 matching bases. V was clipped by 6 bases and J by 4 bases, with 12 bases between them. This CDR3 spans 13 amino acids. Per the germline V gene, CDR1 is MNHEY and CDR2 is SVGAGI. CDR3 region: CASSWGESTEAFF. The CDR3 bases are TGTGCCAGCAGCTGGGGCGAGAGCACTGAAGCTTTCTTT.

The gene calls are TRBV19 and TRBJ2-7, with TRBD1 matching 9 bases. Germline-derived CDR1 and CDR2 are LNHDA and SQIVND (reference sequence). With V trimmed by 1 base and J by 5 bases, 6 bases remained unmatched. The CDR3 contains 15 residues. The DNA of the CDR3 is TGTGCCAGTAGTATAGCGGGACAGGGTCCCGACGAGCAGTACTTC. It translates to CASSIAGQGPDEQYF. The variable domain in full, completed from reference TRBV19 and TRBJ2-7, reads DGGITQSPKYLFRKEGQNVTLSCEQNLNHDAMYWYRQDPGQGLRLIYYSQIVNDFQKGDIAEGYSVSREKKESFPLTVTSAQKNPTAFYLCASSIAGQGPDEQYFGPGTRLTVT.

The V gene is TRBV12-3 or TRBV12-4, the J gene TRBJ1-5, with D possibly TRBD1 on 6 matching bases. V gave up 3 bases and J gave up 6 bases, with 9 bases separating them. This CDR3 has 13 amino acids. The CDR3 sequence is CASSFRGGQPQHF. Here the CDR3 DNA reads TGTGCCAGCAGTTTTAGGGGGGGTCAGCCCCAGCATTTT.

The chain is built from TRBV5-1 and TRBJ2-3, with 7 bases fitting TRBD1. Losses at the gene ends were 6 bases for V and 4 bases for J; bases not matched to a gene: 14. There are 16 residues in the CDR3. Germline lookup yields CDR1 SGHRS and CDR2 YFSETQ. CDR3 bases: TGCGCCAGCAAAACAGGATTACAGGGGATCGCAGATACGCAGTATTTT. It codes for CASKTGLQGIADTQYF.

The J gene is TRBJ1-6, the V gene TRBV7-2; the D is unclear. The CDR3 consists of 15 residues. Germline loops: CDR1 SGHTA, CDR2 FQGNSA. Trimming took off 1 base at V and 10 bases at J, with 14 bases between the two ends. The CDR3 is CASSLVFSRGSPLHF. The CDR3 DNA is TGTGCCAGCAGCTTAGTTTTCTCAAGAGGATCACCCCTCCACTTT. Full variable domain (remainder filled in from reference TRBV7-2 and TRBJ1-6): GAGVSQSPSNKVTEKGKDVELRCDPISGHTALYWYRQSLGQGLEFLIYFQGNSAPDKSGLPSDRFSAERTGGSVSTLTIQRTQQEDSAVYLCASSLVFSRGSPLHFGNGTRLTVT.

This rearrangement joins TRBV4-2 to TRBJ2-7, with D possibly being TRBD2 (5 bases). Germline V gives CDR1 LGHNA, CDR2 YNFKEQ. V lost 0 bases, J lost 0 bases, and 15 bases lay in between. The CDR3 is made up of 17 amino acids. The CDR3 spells CASSQDRPAGLSYEQYF. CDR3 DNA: TGTGCCAGCAGCCAAGATCGCCCTGCGGGTCTCTCCTACGAGCAGTACTTC.

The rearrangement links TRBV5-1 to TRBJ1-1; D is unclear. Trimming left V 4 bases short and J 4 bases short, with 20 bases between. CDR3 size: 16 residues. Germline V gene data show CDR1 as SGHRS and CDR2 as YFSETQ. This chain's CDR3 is CASSPSSGRRSTEAFF. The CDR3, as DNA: TGCGCCAGCAGCCCATCTTCTGGTAGGCGGAGCACTGAAGCTTTCTTT.

The CDR3 bases are TGCGCCAGCAGCCAAGATTCCCAAAGGGGAAACACCATATATTTT. Residues: CASSQDSQRGNTIYF. The rearrangement links TRBV4-3 to TRBJ1-3; D uncertain. There are 15 residues in the CDR3. Trimming removed 0 bases at V and 4 bases at J, with 10 bases between. Germline CDR1 LGHNA, CDR2 YSLEER.

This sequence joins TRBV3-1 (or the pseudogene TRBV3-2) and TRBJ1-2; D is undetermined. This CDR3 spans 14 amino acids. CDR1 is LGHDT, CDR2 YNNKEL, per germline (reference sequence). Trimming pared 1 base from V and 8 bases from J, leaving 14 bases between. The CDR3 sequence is CASSQVELVGGYTF. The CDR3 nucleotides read TGTGCCAGCAGCCAAGTTGAGTTAGTAGGCGGCTACACCTTC.

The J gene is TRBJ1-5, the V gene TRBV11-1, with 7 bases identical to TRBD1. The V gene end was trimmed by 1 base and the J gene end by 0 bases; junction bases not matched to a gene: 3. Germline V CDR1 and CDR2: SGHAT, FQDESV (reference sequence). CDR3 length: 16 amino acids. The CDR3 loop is CASSLGDRASNQPQHF. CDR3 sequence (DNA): TGTGCCAGCAGCTTAGGCGACAGGGCTAGCAATCAGCCCCAGCATTTT.

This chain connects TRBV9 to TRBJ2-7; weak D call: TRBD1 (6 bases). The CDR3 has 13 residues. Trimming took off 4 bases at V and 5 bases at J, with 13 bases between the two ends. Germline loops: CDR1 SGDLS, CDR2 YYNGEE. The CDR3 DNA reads TGTGCCAGCAGCACCAGAACAGGGAACGAGCAGTACTTC. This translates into CASSTRTGNEQYF. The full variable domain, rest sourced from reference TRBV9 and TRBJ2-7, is DSGVTQTPKHLITATGQRVTLRCSPRSGDLSVYWYQQSLDQGLQFLIQYYNGEERAKGNILERFSAQQFPDLHSELNLSSLELGDSALYFCASSTRTGNEQYFGPGTRLTVT.

The CDR3 here is CASSQSPGTQYF. CDR3 sequence (DNA): TGTGCCAGCAGCCAAAGTCCGGGGACGCAGTATTTT. The chain carries TRBV14 and TRBJ2-3; the D gene is possibly TRBD2 (5 bases). V was trimmed by 2 bases and J by 9 bases, leaving 9 bases between them. This CDR3 comprises 12 residues. CDR1 and CDR2 (germline): SGHDN, FVKESK.

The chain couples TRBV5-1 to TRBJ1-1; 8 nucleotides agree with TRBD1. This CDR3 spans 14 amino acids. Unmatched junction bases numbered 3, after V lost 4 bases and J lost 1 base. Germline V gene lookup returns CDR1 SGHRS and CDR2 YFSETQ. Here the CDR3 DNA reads TGCGCCAGCAGCCAGGACAGGGCGAACACTGAAGCTTTCTTT. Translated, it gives CASSQDRANTEAFF.

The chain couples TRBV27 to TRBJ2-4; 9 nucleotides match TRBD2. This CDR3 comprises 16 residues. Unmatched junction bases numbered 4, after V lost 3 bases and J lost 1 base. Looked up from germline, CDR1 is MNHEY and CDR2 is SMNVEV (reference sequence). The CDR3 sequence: CASSFSGSCAKNIQYF. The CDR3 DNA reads TGTGCCAGCAGTTTTAGCGGGAGCTGTGCCAAAAACATTCAGTACTTC.

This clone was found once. The CDR3 DNA reads TGTGCCAGCAGCTGGGGGGACACGGAGAACACTGAAGCTTTCTTT. Amino acids: CASSWGDTENTEAFF. The chain is built from TRBV13 and TRBJ1-1; perhaps TRBD1 as D (6 bases). V dropped 4 bases and J dropped 1 base, with 13 bases sitting between them. From germline, CDR1 is PRHDT and CDR2 FYEKMQ (reference sequence). This CDR3 spans 15 amino acids.

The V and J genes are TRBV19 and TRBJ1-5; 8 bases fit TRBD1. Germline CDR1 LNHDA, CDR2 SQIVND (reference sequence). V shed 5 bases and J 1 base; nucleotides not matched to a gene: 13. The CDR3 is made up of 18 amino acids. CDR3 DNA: TGTGCCAGTAGTGCCAGGGGGCTGGACGCCGGGAGCAATCAGCCCCAGCATTTT. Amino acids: CASSARGLDAGSNQPQHF.